The clone carrying this T cell receptor (beta chain) has more than one count but fewer than ten. Its antigen is undetermined. These data come from a study of T-cell reconstitution after alpha-beta-depleted transplantation in children. General observations from the study: From newly produced T cells came most of the T-cell counts and diversity one year after transplant.

Germline-derived CDR1 and CDR2 are MDHEN and SYDVKM. This CDR3 has 12 residues. Trimming stripped 7 bases from V and 6 bases from J, with 10 bases between. Unique molecular identifiers were used to barcode this TCRbeta library. MiXCR, applied by TCRdb to the PCR reads, yields one record per CDR3 protein. This table has fewer than 550,000 distinct CDR3 sequences, roughly an eighth appearing once. The chain joins TRBV28 to TRBJ2-1; no reliable D call. The material was PBMCs, mostly from graft donor cells, obtained 180 days after TCRalphabeta/CD19-depleted stem cell transplant. The sequence came from a female patient aged 2 to 10 who had a stem cell transplant for aplastic anemia, so the T cells may come from the graft donor. DNA of the CDR3: TGTGCCAGCAAACCCCTCCTCAATGAGCAGTTCTTC. Its protein product is CASKPLLNEQFF.